The T cell receptor beta chain described here comes from a study of T cells after yellow fever vaccination. Using its own MiXCR run on the 5' RACE reads, TCRdb lists one record per CDR3 protein. The sample has 280,000 or so distinct CDR3 sequences, around 8.6% seen once. Between the trimmed V and J ends, which lost 6 bases and 2 bases, there was a span of 14 bases. Germline-derived CDR1 and CDR2 are MDHEN and SYDVKM. The CDR3 sequence is 15 residues long. The chain has TRBV28 and TRBJ1-5; D is uncertain. This receptor was taken from a man aged 18 to 30 who received the YFV17D yellow fever vaccine. This material consisted of CD4+ T cells sorted from PBMCs, taken 5 days after the yellow fever booster vaccination. As DNA, the CDR3 is TGTGCCAGCAGCCCCCTAAGGCGCGGCAATCAGCCCCAGCATTTT. Its protein is CASSPLRRGNQPQHF.